The entry below describes one T cell receptor beta chain. Its antigen is unidentified. This sample is drawn from a study of T-cell memory formation after mild COVID-19. Study-level findings and limits: The SARS-CoV-2 specificity of second-wave clones reaching peak at day 37 remained unverified.

TCRdb used MiXCR to reprocess the 5' RACE reads, holding one entry per CDR3 protein. The data show 85,000 to 120,000 distinct CDR3 sequences, about 17% seen once. The length of the CDR3 is 10 residues. CDR1 and CDR2 from the germline V gene are SGHAT and FQNNGV. V lost 4 bases to trimming and J lost 3 bases, with 1 base between them. Sequenced sample: PBMCs or a T cell subset sorted from them (not recorded which). This rearrangement joins TRBV11-2 to TRBJ2-7; D is ambiguous. The clonotype comes from an adult woman who had mild COVID-19 (a few samples of this study predate the infection). Cell type and time point are not known. The DNA for the CDR3 is TGTGCCAGCAGCTACTACGAGCAGTACTTC. Encoded protein: CASSYYEQYF.